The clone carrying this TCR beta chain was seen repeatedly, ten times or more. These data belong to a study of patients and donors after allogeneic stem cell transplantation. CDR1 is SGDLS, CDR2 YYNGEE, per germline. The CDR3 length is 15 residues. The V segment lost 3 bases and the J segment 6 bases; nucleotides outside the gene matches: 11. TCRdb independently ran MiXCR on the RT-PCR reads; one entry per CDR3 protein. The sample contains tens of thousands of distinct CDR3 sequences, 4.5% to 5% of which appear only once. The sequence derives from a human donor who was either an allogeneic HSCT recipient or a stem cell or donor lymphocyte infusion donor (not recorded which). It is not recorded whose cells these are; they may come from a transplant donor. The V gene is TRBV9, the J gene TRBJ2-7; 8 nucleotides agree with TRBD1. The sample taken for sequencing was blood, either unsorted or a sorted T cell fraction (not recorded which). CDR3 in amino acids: CASSAFPGQGTEQYF. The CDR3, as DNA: TGTGCCAGCAGCGCGTTCCCCGGACAGGGTACCGAGCAGTACTTC.